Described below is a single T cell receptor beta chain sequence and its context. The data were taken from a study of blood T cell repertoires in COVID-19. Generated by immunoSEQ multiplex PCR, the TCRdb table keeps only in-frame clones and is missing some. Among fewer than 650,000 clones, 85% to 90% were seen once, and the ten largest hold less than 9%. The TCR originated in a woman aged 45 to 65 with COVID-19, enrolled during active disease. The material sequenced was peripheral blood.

CDR3 sequence: CASTGDGYTEAFF. CDR3 DNA: TGTGCCAGCACCGGAGACGGTTACACTGAAGCTTTCTTT. V gene TRBV7-9 combines with J gene TRBJ1-1; the D is unclear. CDR1 and CDR2 (germline): SEHNR, FQNEAQ (reference sequence). The CDR3 is 13 residues long. V was shortened by 7 bases and J by 3 bases, with 12 bases between the two germline ends.